Below are 16 T cell receptor beta chains sequenced from a single sample in a study of blood T cell repertoires in COVID-19. Here immunoSEQ multiplex PCR was the method, and the copy in TCRdb shows in-frame clones only, minus some. The sample yields some 52,000 clones, about 91% seen once. Sequencing was done on a sample of peripheral blood. The receptors stem from a man aged 55 to 69 with active COVID-19.

V and J are TRBV19 and TRBJ1-1; possibly TRBD1 for D (5 bases). CDR1 and CDR2 from the germline V gene are LNHDA and SQIVND (reference sequence). V lost 8 bases, J lost 3 bases, and 10 bases lay in between. This CDR3 is 12 amino acids long. CDR3 in DNA: TGTGCCAGTTGGGGGGGGTACACTGAAGCTTTCTTT. Translated: CASWGGYTEAFF.

This chain uses TRBV9 with TRBJ2-6; D gene uncertain. V lost 4 bases and J 0 bases, leaving 5 bases between the germline ends. Germline lookup yields CDR1 SGDLS and CDR2 YYNGEE. This CDR3 has 14 residues. CDR3 sequence reads: CASSSHSGANVLTF. CDR3 DNA sequence: TGTGCCAGCAGCTCCCACTCTGGGGCCAACGTCCTGACTTTC.

This chain joins TRBV7-8 and TRBJ1-5; D not resolved. Trimming removed 5 bases from V and 2 bases from J, with 13 bases in between. The CDR3 is made up of 15 amino acids. CDR1 is SGHVS and CDR2 is FQNEAQ in the germline V gene. In DNA, the CDR3 is TGTGCCAGCAGCCAGCTCAATCTGGGCAATCAGCCCCAGCATTTT. Protein: CASSQLNLGNQPQHF.

This chain connects TRBV9 to TRBJ1-1; D might be TRBD1 (6 bases). Germline values: CDR1 SGDLS, CDR2 YYNGEE. V dropped 3 bases and J dropped 0 bases, with 6 bases sitting between them. The CDR3 has 13 amino acids. CDR3 DNA: TGTGCCAGCAGCGAGGGGGTGAACACTGAAGCTTTCTTT. This codes for CASSEGVNTEAFF.

For the CDR3, the DNA is TGTGCCAGCAGTGAGGGCAGGGGGATGGAGTACTTC. Translated, it gives CASSEGRGMEYF. V and J are TRBV2 and TRBJ2-5; TRBD1 aligns across 7 bases. CDR3 length: 12 amino acids. Trimming at V came to 3 bases and at J to 12 bases, leaving 7 bases not matched to a gene. CDR1 is SNHLY and CDR2 is FYNNEI in the germline V gene.

This clone appeared once. The chain couples TRBV7-3 to TRBJ2-6, with 8 positions matching TRBD1. J lost 0 bases, V lost 5 bases, and 3 bases had no gene match. Germline V gene lookup returns CDR1 SGHTA and CDR2 FQGTGA. The CDR3 runs to 16 residues. The CDR3 spells CASSRTGGSGANVLTF. CDR3 DNA: TGTGCCAGCAGCCGAACAGGGGGCTCTGGGGCCAACGTCCTGACTTTC.

This chain connects TRBV18 to TRBJ2-7; D is undetermined. CDR1 and CDR2 from the germline V gene are KGHSH and LQKENI. The CDR3 extends over 9 amino acids. V dropped 9 bases and J dropped 6 bases, with 6 bases sitting between them. In nucleotides, the CDR3 is TGTGCCAGGGCCCTCGAGCAGTACTTC. Protein product: CARALEQYF.

This clone came up once. V gene TRBV7-2 combines with J gene TRBJ2-3; 9 bases agree with TRBD2. CDR3 length: 16 amino acids. The J segment lost 3 bases and the V segment lost 1 base, leaving 5 bases of the junction unmatched. In germline, CDR1 is SGHTA, CDR2 FQGNSA. The CDR3 DNA reads as TGTGCCAGCAGCTTAGTAAGGGCGGGAGGGACAGATACGCAGTATTTT. Translation gives CASSLVRAGGTDTQYF.

In its sample, this clone was seen once. The chain joins TRBV28 to TRBJ2-2, with a weak D call TRBD1 (5 bases). The CDR3 has 14 amino acids. Germline assignment: CDR1 MDHEN and CDR2 SYDVKM. The V end lost 5 bases, the J end lost 1 base, and 8 bases lay between the germline ends. CDR3 nucleotides: TGTGCCAGCAGTCAAAGGGGGAACACCGGGGAGCTGTTTTTT. Translated: CASSQRGNTGELFF.

The chain links TRBV4-2 to TRBJ2-4, with a weak D call TRBD1 (5 bases). The germline CDR1 and CDR2 sequences are LGHNA and YNFKEQ. V was pared by 1 base and J by 8 bases, with 12 bases between. The CDR3 covers 14 residues. The CDR3 sequence: CASSQALQGDIQYF. DNA of the CDR3: TGTGCCAGCAGCCAAGCGTTGCAGGGTGACATTCAGTACTTC.

About this clone itself: Other DNA sequences in this specimen translate into the identical CDR3. The chain carries TRBV30 and TRBJ1-2; TRBD1 agrees at 7 bases. Germline V lookup: CDR1 GTSNPN, CDR2 SVGIG (reference sequence). Losses at the gene ends were 3 bases for V and 5 bases for J; bases not matched to a gene: 6. CDR3 size: 13 residues. The CDR3 DNA reads TGTGCCTGGAGCCGGGACAGACCTTATGGCTACACCTTC. Amino acid sequence: CAWSRDRPYGYTF.

The J gene is TRBJ2-5, the V gene TRBV7-9; 9 bases line up with TRBD2. Germline-derived CDR1 and CDR2 are SEHNR and FQNEAQ (reference sequence). The CDR3 loop spans 16 amino acids. Trimming took 5 bases from V and 2 from J; bases not matched to a gene: 9. CDR3 residues: CASSQGASGVQETQYF. In DNA, the CDR3 is TGTGCCAGCAGCCAAGGGGCTAGCGGGGTGCAAGAGACCCAGTACTTC.

V usage is TRBV18 and J usage is TRBJ1-1; possible D gene TRBD1, 5 bases. Trimming stripped 3 bases from V and 5 bases from J, with 16 bases between. The CDR3 sequence is 15 residues long. The germline V gene has CDR1 KGHSH and CDR2 LQKENI. In DNA form, the CDR3 reads TGTGCCAGCTCACCGACGGGGGGGATGGGGACTGAAGCTTTCTTT. It is translated as CASSPTGGMGTEAFF.

This chain links TRBV7-9 with TRBJ1-5; D not resolved. Trimming took off 2 bases at V and 5 bases at J, with 7 bases between the two ends. CDR1 is SEHNR and CDR2 is FQNEAQ in the germline V gene (reference sequence). The length of the CDR3 is 13 residues. The CDR3: CASSLTVDQPQHF. The CDR3 DNA reads as TGTGCCAGCAGCTTAACAGTTGATCAGCCCCAGCATTTT.

The chain combines TRBV5-1 with TRBJ2-7, with 8 bases that match TRBD1. This CDR3 comprises 15 residues. Per the germline V gene, CDR1 is SGHRS and CDR2 is YFSETQ. The V gene end was trimmed by 3 bases and the J gene end by 3 bases; junction bases not matched to a gene: 8. The CDR3 DNA sequence: TGCGCCAGCAGCTGGGGGACAGGCCCCCTCTACGAGCAGTACTTC. Its protein product is CASSWGTGPLYEQYF. The variable domain in full, completed from reference TRBV5-1 and TRBJ2-7, reads KAGVTQTPRYLIKTRGQQVTLSCSPISGHRSVSWYQQTPGQGLQFLFEYFSETQRNKGNFPGRFSGRQFSNSRSEMNVSTLELGDSALYLCASSWGTGPLYEQYFGPGTRLTVT.

The rearrangement uses TRBV6-5 and TRBJ2-7; a possible D gene is TRBD1 (6 bases). CDR1 and CDR2 from the germline V gene are MNHEY and SVGAGI. The V end lost 9 bases, the J end lost 3 bases, and 21 bases lay between the germline ends. The CDR3 runs 15 residues. The CDR3 DNA follows: TGTGCCAGTTTCCCCAGGGGAGCAGGGGACTACGAGCAGTACTTC. Translated, it gives CASFPRGAGDYEQYF.